These 20 T cell receptor beta chains share one sample of origin, sequenced in a study of T-cell memory formation after mild COVID-19. TCRdb recomputed calls from the 5' RACE reads with MiXCR, one row per CDR3 protein. This sample has approximately 250,000 distinct CDR3 sequences, with 16% found just once. The sequenced sample was PBMCs or a T cell subset sorted from them (not recorded which). These TCRs come from a man in his late teens or twenties who had mild COVID-19 (a few samples of this study predate the infection). Cell type and time point are not known.

This clonotype has only a few counts. The chain combines TRBV12-3 or TRBV12-4 with TRBJ1-3, with a tentative D call TRBD1 (6 bases). The V and J ends lost 3 bases and 1 base respectively, with 10 bases between them. This CDR3 contains 15 residues. CDR3 protein: CASSFGGASGNTIYF. The CDR3 nucleotides are TGTGCCAGCAGTTTTGGGGGGGCTTCTGGAAACACCATATATTTT.

In its sample, this clonotype was seen many times. The chain recombines TRBV6-5 with TRBJ2-2; no definite D call. Germline lookup yields CDR1 MNHEY and CDR2 SVGAGI. This CDR3 is 14 amino acids long. V gave up 7 bases and J gave up 6 bases, with 15 bases separating them. The CDR3: CASTRGRFPGELFF. The CDR3 coding sequence is TGTGCCAGCACCCGAGGACGCTTCCCCGGGGAGCTGTTTTTT.

This rearrangement joins TRBV6-1 to TRBJ2-7; TRBD1 matches at 7 bases. The germline V gene encodes CDR1 MNHNS and CDR2 SASEGT. V gave up 8 bases and J gave up 3 bases; unmatched junction bases: 10. The CDR3 runs 14 residues. The DNA for the CDR3 is TGTGCCAGCCACCCCCTGGGACAGTACTACGAGCAGTACTTC. Its translation is CASHPLGQYYEQYF.

CDR3 nucleotides: TGTGCCATCAGACCGGGACTACAAGAGACCCAGTACTTC. Translation gives CAIRPGLQETQYF. The rearrangement joins TRBV10-3 to TRBJ2-5, with TRBD2 identical over 7 bases. Unmatched junction bases numbered 3, after V lost 6 bases and J lost 2 bases. Germline V gene lookup returns CDR1 ENHRY and CDR2 SYGVKD. This CDR3 spans 13 amino acids.

This clonotype was recorded a few times. The rearrangement links TRBV29-1 to TRBJ2-1, with D tentatively TRBD2 (7 bases). The CDR3 runs to 15 residues. The germline V and J ends were trimmed by 3 bases and 4 bases, with 16 bases remaining between them. Germline CDR1 and CDR2: SQVTM and ANQGSEA. CDR3 amino acids: CSVDRRGLRYNEQFF. For the CDR3, the DNA is TGCAGCGTTGATCGGCGGGGGCTAAGATACAATGAGCAGTTCTTC.

The CDR3 is CASSPTDSYEQYF. CDR3 bases: TGCGCCAGCAGCCCGACGGACTCCTACGAGCAGTACTTC. The rearrangement uses TRBV5-1 and TRBJ2-7; no reliable D call. V lost 4 bases and J lost 0, with 8 bases in between. The germline V gene encodes CDR1 SGHRS and CDR2 YFSETQ. CDR3 length: 13 residues. The variable domain in full, completed from reference TRBV5-1 and TRBJ2-7, reads KAGVTQTPRYLIKTRGQQVTLSCSPISGHRSVSWYQQTPGQGLQFLFEYFSETQRNKGNFPGRFSGRQFSNSRSEMNVSTLELGDSALYLCASSPTDSYEQYFGPGTRLTVT.

This clonotype was detected only a few times. V usage is TRBV6-5 and J usage is TRBJ2-5, with TRBD1 identical over 8 bases. This CDR3 is 14 amino acids long. CDR1 is MNHEY, CDR2 SVGAGI, per germline. Trimming took 4 bases from V and 4 from J; bases not matched to a gene: 5. Here the CDR3 DNA reads TGTGCCAGCAGTTCTACAGGGGGTAGAGAGACCCAGTACTTC. It specifies CASSSTGGRETQYF.

This clonotype was counted only a few times. This rearrangement joins TRBV9 to TRBJ1-1; possible D gene TRBD1, 5 bases. V lost 4 bases and J 4 bases, leaving 11 bases between the germline ends. CDR3 length: 13 residues. Germline CDR1 is SGDLS and CDR2 is YYNGEE. The CDR3 DNA reads TGTGCCAGCAGCCCCGGGGGGGGCACTGAAGCTTTCTTT. This gives the protein CASSPGGGTEAFF.

Written as DNA, the CDR3 is TGCAGTGCTAGTTTACTGGCGGGGGATACGCAGTATTTT. The encoded protein is CSASLLAGDTQYF. This chain connects TRBV20-1 to TRBJ2-3, with a weak D call TRBD2 (6 bases). CDR1 and CDR2 (germline): DFQATT, SNEGSKA (reference sequence). The V gene lost 3 bases and the J gene lost 6 bases, with 13 bases spanning the gap. The CDR3 covers 13 residues.

This clonotype was found a few times. The chain uses TRBV5-1 and TRBJ1-1; TRBD1 aligns across 7 bases. The CDR3 runs 14 residues. J gave up 4 bases and V 4 bases, and 7 bases lay outside the gene matches. Germline V gene lookup returns CDR1 SGHRS and CDR2 YFSETQ. The CDR3 reads CASSGDRESTEAFF. CDR3 in DNA: TGCGCCAGCAGCGGTGACAGGGAAAGCACTGAAGCTTTCTTT.

The chain recombines TRBV4-2 with TRBJ2-4; tentative D call: TRBD1 (6 bases). V was shortened by 0 bases and J by 13 bases, with 10 bases between the two germline ends. This CDR3 has 12 amino acids. CDR1 and CDR2 from the germline V gene are LGHNA and YNFKEQ. The CDR3 reads CASSQDGTPQYF. The CDR3 DNA is TGTGCCAGCAGCCAAGATGGGACACCGCAGTACTTC.

The chain has TRBV6-5 and TRBJ1-2; D possibly corresponds to TRBD1 (6 bases). Deletions cut 0 bases from V and 8 bases from J, with 16 bases between. CDR1 and CDR2 (germline): MNHEY, SVGAGI. The CDR3 contains 15 residues. CDR3 residues: CASSYSRTASLGYTF. CDR3 in DNA: TGTGCCAGCAGTTACTCGAGGACAGCCTCTTTAGGCTACACCTTC.

This clonotype was observed a handful of times. This sequence joins TRBV7-9 and TRBJ2-5; no clear D. Germline-derived CDR1 and CDR2 are SEHNR and FQNEAQ (reference sequence). Trimming stripped 3 bases from V and 0 bases from J, with 14 bases between. The CDR3 is made up of 16 amino acids. CDR3: CASSFSQNSYQETQYF. CDR3 bases: TGTGCCAGCAGCTTTAGTCAAAACTCGTACCAAGAGACCCAGTACTTC.

This sequence joins TRBV5-1 and TRBJ1-6, with D unclear. Per germline, CDR1 SGHRS and CDR2 YFSETQ. CDR3 length: 13 residues. V was clipped by 2 bases and J by 12 bases, with 12 bases between them. CDR3 bases: TGCGCCAGCAGCTTAGGAGGAGGGAAACCCCTCCACTTT. Protein product: CASSLGGGKPLHF.

This chain links TRBV12-3 or TRBV12-4 with TRBJ1-3; D is possibly TRBD1 (5 bases). The CDR3 is 15 residues long. V gave up 5 bases and J gave up 0 bases, with 11 bases separating them. Here the CDR3 reads CASSRQIYSGNTIYF. CDR3 nucleotide sequence: TGTGCCAGCAGTCGACAGATTTACTCTGGAAACACCATATATTTT.

This clonotype was counted a few times. The chain links TRBV10-3 to TRBJ1-1; D perhaps matches TRBD1 (5 bases). This CDR3 has 16 residues. Germline values: CDR1 ENHRY, CDR2 SYGVKD. V lost 11 bases to trimming and J lost 0 bases, with 22 bases between them. CDR3 sequence reads: CAVAPGLRPVNTEAFF. The DNA for the CDR3 is TGTGCCGTAGCCCCGGGACTCCGGCCCGTGAACACTGAAGCTTTCTTT.

The chain is built from TRBV5-1 and TRBJ2-7, with TRBD1 as a possible D gene (5 bases). Deletions cut 1 base from V and 5 bases from J, with 10 bases between. The germline V gene encodes CDR1 SGHRS and CDR2 YFSETQ. This CDR3 has 13 amino acids. CDR3 in amino acids: CASSLKGPHEQYF. Here the CDR3 DNA reads TGCGCCAGCAGCTTGAAGGGGCCCCACGAGCAGTACTTC.

This clonotype turned up a few times. The chain carries TRBV28 and TRBJ2-7; possible D gene TRBD1, 5 bases. The germline V and J ends were trimmed by 0 bases and 5 bases, with 14 bases remaining between them. The CDR3 is 15 amino acids. Per the germline V gene, CDR1 is MDHEN and CDR2 is SYDVKM. The CDR3: CASSLWSGRGHEQYF. As DNA, the CDR3 is TGTGCCAGCAGTTTATGGAGTGGTAGGGGTCACGAGCAGTACTTC.

A remark on this clonotype: No DNA is shown, since the ends of the CDR3 on it are uncertain; the CDR3 is the one TCRdb lists. The chain has TRBV7-5 and TRBJ2-2; the D call in the table, TRBD2, was not verified against the DNA. TRBV7-5 is annotated as a pseudogene. The CDR3 numbers 19 amino acids, ends counted. CDR3 region: CISVPEACPCGGPPGELFF.

The V and J genes are TRBV7-8 and TRBJ2-1; D not resolved. This CDR3 is built from 13 residues. Per germline, CDR1 SGHVS and CDR2 FQNEAQ. Deletions cut 1 base from V and 7 bases from J, with 8 bases between. CDR3 amino acids: CASSLVTENEQFF. The CDR3 nucleotides read TGTGCCAGCAGCTTAGTCACAGAAAATGAGCAGTTCTTC.